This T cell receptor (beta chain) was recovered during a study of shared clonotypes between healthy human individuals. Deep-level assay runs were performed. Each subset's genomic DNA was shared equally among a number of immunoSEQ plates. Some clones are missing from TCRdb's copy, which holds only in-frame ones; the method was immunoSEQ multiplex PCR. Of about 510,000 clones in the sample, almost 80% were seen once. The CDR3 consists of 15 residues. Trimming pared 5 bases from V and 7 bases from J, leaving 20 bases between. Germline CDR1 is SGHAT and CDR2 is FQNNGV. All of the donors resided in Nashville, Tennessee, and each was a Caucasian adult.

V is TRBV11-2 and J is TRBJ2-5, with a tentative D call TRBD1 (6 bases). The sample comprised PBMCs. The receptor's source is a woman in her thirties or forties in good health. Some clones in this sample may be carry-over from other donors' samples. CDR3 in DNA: TGTGCCAGCAGCCCCTCGACAGGCGTCGGGGTGACCCAGTACTTC. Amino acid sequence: CASSPSTGVGVTQYF.